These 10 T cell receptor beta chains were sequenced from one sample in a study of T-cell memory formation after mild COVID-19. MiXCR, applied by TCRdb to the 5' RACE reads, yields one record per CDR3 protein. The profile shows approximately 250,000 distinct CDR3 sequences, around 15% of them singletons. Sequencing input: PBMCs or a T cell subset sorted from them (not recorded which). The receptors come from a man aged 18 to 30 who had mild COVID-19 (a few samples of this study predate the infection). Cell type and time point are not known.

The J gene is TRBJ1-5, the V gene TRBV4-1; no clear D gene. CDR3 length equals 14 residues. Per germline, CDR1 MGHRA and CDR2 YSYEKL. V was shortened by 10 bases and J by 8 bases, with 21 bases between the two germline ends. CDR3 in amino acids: CATALGPLNEPQHF. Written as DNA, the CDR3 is TGCGCCACCGCCCTTGGACCTCTGAATGAGCCCCAGCATTTT.

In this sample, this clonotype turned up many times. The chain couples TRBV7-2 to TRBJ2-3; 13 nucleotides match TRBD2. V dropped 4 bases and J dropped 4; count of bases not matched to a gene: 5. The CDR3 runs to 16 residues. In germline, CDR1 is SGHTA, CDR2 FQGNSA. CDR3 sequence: CASSSTSGGASDTQYF. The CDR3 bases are TGTGCCAGCAGCTCTACTAGCGGGGGGGCCTCAGATACGCAGTATTTT.

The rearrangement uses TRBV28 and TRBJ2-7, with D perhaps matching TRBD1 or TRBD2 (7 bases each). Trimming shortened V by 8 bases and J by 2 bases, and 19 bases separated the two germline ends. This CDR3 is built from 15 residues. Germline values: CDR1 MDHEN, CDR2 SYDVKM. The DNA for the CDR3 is TGTGCCAGCGCCCCAGGGGGGGCTGATACCTACGAGCAGTACGTC. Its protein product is CASAPGGADTYEQYV.

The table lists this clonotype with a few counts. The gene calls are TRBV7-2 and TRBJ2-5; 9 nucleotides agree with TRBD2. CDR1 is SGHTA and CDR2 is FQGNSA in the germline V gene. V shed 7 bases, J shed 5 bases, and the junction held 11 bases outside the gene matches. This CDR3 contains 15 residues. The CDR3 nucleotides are TGTGCCAGCAATGCTGGCGGGGGGGGCCGGGAGACCCAGTACTTC. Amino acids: CASNAGGGGRETQYF.

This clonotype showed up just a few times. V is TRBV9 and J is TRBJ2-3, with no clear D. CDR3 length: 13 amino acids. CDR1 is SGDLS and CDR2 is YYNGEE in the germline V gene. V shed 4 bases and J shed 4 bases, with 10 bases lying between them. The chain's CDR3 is CASSLDTADTQYF. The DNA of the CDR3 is TGTGCCAGCAGCTTAGATACCGCAGATACGCAGTATTTT.

This chain's CDR3 is CSARGAERDYGYTF. CDR3 DNA sequence: TGCAGTGCTAGAGGGGCCGAACGAGACTATGGCTACACCTTC. The rearrangement links TRBV20-1 to TRBJ1-2; D gene ambiguous. V was shortened by 1 base and J by 3 bases, with 12 bases between the two germline ends. Per the germline V gene, CDR1 is DFQATT and CDR2 is SNEGSKA (reference sequence). The CDR3 has 14 amino acids.

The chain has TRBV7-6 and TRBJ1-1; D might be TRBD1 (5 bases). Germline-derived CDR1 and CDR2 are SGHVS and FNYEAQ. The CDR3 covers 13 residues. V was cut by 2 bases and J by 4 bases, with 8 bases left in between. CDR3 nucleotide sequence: TGTGCCAGCAGCTTAAGGGGACCCACTGAAGCTTTCTTT. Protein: CASSLRGPTEAFF.

In DNA form, the CDR3 reads TGCGCCAGCAGGCCAGACCCGGCAGGGTTCCAAGAGACCCAGTACTTC. As protein: CASRPDPAGFQETQYF. The chain uses TRBV5-1 and TRBJ2-5, with D perhaps TRBD1 (5 bases). Trimming cost V 5 bases and J 1 base, with 18 bases left between them. CDR3 size: 16 residues. Per the germline V gene, CDR1 is SGHRS and CDR2 is YFSETQ.

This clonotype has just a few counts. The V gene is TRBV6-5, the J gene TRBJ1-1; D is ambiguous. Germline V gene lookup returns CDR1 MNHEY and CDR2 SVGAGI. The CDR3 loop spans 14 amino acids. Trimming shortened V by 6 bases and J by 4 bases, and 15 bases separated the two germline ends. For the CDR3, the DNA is TGTGCCAGCAGCCCAACTCTAAGCGGCACTGAAGCTTTCTTT. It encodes CASSPTLSGTEAFF.

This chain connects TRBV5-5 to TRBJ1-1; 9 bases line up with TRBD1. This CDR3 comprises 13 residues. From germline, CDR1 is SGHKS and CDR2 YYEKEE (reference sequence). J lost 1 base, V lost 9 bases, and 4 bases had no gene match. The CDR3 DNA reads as TGTGCCACCCAACAGGGGGCGAACACTGAAGCTTTCTTT. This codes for CATQQGANTEAFF.